The rows below give T cell receptor beta chains drawn from one sample of a study of beta chain features in type 1 diabetes. The repertoire was sequenced with immunoSEQ multiplex PCR; TCRdb's copy has only in-frame clones and lacks some. Among under 400,000 clones listed, about 18% were seen once. Sequenced input: naive CD4+ T cells from blood. These receptor sequences come from a woman aged 18-30 years in good health. Each CDR3 is given with its conserved first and last residue. D genes are given only for firm matches. A clone size is listed for some rows: how often the clone was seen (once, few, many), or a class if it is expanded.

TRBJ2-1 | TRBD2 | few | TRBV11-3 | TGTGCCAGCAGCCCACTAGCGGGTCCCAATGAGCAGTTCTTC | CASSPLAGPNEQFF
TRBJ2-1 | TRBD1 | NA | TRBV6-1 | TGTGCCAGCATGGTGATGACAGGGATCTACAATGAGCAGTTCTTC | CASMVMTGIYNEQFF
TRBJ1-1 | NA | NA | TRBV6-5 | TGTGCCAGCGGTAGGACGCCGGACGTGAGGGCTGAAGCTTTCTTT | CASGRTPDVRAEAFF
TRBJ1-1 | NA | NA | TRBV6-1 | TGTGCCAGCAGCCTCTGGAACACTGAAGCTTTCTTT | CASSLWNTEAFF
TRBJ1-1 | NA | NA | TRBV5-1 | TGCGCCAGCAGCTTGGATGCAGGGTGGAACACTGAAGCTTTCTTT | CASSLDAGWNTEAFF
TRBJ2-7 | NA | NA | TRBV18 | TGTGCCAGCTCACCACCAGGAGGGGACCACTACGAGCAGTACTTC | CASSPPGGDHYEQYF
TRBJ1-2 | NA | NA | TRBV4-3 | TGCGCCAGCAGCCAAGAGCTGAGGGAGTCCTATGGCTACACCTTC | CASSQELRESYGYTF
TRBJ2-5 | NA | few | TRBV18 | TGTGCCAGCTCACCACTTGGGTCAGAAGGGGAAGAGACCCAGTACTTC | CASSPLGSEGEETQYF
TRBJ1-5 | TRBD1 | NA | TRBV2 | TGTGCCAGCAGTGAAGGCGGACAGGGCGCTCAGCCCCAGCATTTT | CASSEGGQGAQPQHF
TRBJ1-5 | NA | NA | TRBV5-1 | TGCGCCAGCAGCCCACAGGGTATTAATCAGCCCCAGCATTTT | CASSPQGINQPQHF
TRBJ2-2 | TRBD2 | NA | TRBV23-1 | TGCGCCAGCATTGGCGGGGGGGCGAACACCGGGGAGCTGTTTTTT | CASIGGGANTGELFF
TRBJ2-5 | NA | few | TRBV5-1 | TGCGCCAGCAGAGGAGATCCTGGGGGGGAGACCCAGTACTTC | CASRGDPGGETQYF
TRBJ1-1 | NA | few | TRBV30 | TGTGCCTGGAGCCATCAGGGTTTCTTT | CAWSHQGFF
TRBJ2-1 | NA | few | TRBV10-3 | TGTGCCATCAGCCCGGGACTGTCCTACAATGAGCAGTTCTTC | CAISPGLSYNEQFF
TRBJ2-5 | NA | few | TRBV7-2 | TGTGCCAGCAGCTTAGGAGTCACCACGTACGGGCAAGAGACCCAGTACTTC | CASSLGVTTYGQETQYF
TRBJ2-3 | TRBD2 | few | TRBV30 | TGTGCCTGGAACCGCGGGAGGGCCATAGATACGCAGTATTTT | CAWNRGRAIDTQYF
TRBJ1-2 | TRBD1 | few | TRBV30 | TGTGCCTGGAGTACTGGGACAGCCTATGGCTACACCTTC | CAWSTGTAYGYTF
TRBJ2-3 | NA | NA | TRBV18 | TGTGCCAGCTCACCACAGCGCCCGCCAGATACGCAGTATTTT | CASSPQRPPDTQYF
TRBJ2-7 | TRBD1 | NA | TRBV27 | TGTGCCAGCAGCCCAGACAGGGTACGCTCCTACGAGCAGTACTTC | CASSPDRVRSYEQYF
TRBJ2-1 | TRBD1 | NA | TRBV5-1 | TGCGCCAGCAGCTTGGGGGACAGGGCGGATAAGTTGTTCTTC | CASSLGDRADKLFF
TRBJ2-1 | NA | NA | TRBV29-1 | TGCAGCGGCCGCAACCGGGACACTTACAATGAGCAGTTCTTC | CSGRNRDTYNEQFF
TRBJ2-3 | TRBD2 | few | TRBV29-1 | TGCAGCGTTGAAGATTTCTCCGCGGGGGGGGGAGATACGCAGTATTTT | CSVEDFSAGGGDTQYF